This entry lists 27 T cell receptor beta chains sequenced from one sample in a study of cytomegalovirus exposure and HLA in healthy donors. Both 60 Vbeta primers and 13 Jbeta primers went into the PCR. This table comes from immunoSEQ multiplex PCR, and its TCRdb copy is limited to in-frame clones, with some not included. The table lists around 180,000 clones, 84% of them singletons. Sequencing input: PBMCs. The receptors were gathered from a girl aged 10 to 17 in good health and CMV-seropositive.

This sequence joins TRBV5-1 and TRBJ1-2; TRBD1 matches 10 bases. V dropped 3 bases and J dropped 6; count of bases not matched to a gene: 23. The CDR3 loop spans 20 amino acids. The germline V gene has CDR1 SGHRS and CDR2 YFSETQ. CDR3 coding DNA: TGCGCCAGCAGCTCGTGGGTGGGGCGTATTGACAGGGGGCGCTTAAATGGCTACACCTTC. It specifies CASSSWVGRIDRGRLNGYTF.

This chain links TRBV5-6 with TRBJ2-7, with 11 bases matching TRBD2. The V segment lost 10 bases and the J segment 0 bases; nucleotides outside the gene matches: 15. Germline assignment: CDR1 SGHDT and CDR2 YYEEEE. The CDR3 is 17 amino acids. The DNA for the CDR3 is TGTGCCTCCCACCGGGCTAGCGGGGGGATAAGCTCCTACGAGCAGTACTTC. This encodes CASHRASGGISSYEQYF.

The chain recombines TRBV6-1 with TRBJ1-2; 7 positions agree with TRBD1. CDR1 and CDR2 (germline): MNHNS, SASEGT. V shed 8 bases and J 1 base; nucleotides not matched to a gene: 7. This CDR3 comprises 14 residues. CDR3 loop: CASQGQNLNYGYTF. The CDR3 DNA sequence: TGTGCCAGCCAGGGACAGAACCTTAACTATGGCTACACCTTC.

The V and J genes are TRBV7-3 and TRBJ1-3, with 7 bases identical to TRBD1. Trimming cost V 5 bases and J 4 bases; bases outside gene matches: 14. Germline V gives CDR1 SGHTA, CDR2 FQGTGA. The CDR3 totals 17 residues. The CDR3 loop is CASSPGPTGSSGNTIYF. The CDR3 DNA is TGTGCCAGCAGCCCAGGGCCGACAGGGTCCTCCGGAAACACCATATATTTT.

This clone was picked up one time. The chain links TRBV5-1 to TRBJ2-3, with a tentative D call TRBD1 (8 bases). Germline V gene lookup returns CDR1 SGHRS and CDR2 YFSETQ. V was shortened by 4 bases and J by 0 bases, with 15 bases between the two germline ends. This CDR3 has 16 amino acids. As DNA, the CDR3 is TGCGCCAGCAGCGGGGGGGACAGGCTTAGCACAGATACGCAGTATTTT. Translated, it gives CASSGGDRLSTDTQYF.

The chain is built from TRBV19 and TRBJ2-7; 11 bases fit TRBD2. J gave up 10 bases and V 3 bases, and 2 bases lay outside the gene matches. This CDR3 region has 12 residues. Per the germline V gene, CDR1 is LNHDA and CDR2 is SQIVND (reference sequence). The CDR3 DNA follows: TGTGCCAGTAGTATGACTAGCGGGGAACAGTACTTC. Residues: CASSMTSGEQYF.

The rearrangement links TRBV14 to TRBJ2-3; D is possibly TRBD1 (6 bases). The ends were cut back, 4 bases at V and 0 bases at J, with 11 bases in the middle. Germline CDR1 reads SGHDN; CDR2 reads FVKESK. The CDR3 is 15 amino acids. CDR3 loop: CASSPQGTSTDTQYF. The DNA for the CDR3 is TGTGCCAGCAGCCCACAGGGAACCAGCACAGATACGCAGTATTTT.

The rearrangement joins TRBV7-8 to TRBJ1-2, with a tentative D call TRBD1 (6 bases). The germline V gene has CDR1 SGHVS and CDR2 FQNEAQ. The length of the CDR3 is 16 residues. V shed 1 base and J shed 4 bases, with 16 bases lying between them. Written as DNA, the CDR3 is TGTGCCAGCAGCTTAGGGACAGCACTTTTACCCTATGGCTACACCTTC. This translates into CASSLGTALLPYGYTF.

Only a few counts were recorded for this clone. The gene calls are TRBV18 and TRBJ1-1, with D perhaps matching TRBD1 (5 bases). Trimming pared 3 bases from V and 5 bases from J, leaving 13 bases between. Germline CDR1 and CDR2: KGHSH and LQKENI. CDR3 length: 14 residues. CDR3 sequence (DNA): TGTGCCAGCTCACCTCTGTCAGGGTTGACTGAAGCTTTCTTT. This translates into CASSPLSGLTEAFF.

CDR3 sequence: CASSPGTGEAFF. The CDR3 coding sequence is TGTGCCAGCAGCCCTGGGACAGGAGAAGCTTTCTTT. The rearrangement uses TRBV11-1 and TRBJ1-1, with TRBD1 identical over 8 bases. The CDR3 has 12 amino acids. Germline trimming cut 5 bases from V and 8 bases from J; bases unmatched to any gene: 4. In germline, CDR1 is SGHAT, CDR2 FQDESV (reference sequence).

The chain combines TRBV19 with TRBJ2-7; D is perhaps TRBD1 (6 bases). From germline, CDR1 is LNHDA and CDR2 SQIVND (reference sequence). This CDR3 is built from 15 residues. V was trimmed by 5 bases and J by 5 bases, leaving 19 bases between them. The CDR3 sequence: CASSWRWQGLDEQYF. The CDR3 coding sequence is TGTGCCAGTAGTTGGCGGTGGCAGGGGCTCGACGAGCAGTACTTC.

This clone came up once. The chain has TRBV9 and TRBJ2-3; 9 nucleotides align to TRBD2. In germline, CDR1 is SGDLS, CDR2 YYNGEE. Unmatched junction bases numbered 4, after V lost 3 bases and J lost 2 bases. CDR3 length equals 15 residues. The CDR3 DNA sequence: TGTGCCAGCAGCGCGGGACTAGCTCTCACAGATACGCAGTATTTT. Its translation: CASSAGLALTDTQYF.

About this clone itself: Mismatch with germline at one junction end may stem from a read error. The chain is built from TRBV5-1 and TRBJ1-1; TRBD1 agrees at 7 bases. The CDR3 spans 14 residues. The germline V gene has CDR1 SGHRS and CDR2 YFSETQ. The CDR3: CASSATGVGTETFF. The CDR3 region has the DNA TGCGCCAGCAGCGCCACAGGGGTGGGCACTGAAACTTTCTTT.

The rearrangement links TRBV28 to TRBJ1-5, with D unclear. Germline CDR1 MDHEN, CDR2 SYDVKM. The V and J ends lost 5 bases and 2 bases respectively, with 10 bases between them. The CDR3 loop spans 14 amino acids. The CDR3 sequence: CASSRWGGNQPQHF. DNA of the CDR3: TGTGCCAGCAGTAGGTGGGGAGGCAATCAGCCCCAGCATTTT. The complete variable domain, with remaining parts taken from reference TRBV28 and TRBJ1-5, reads DVKVTQSSRYLVKRTGEKVFLECVQDMDHENMFWYRQDPGLGLRLIYFSYDVKMKEKGDIPEGYSVSREKKERFSLILESASTNQTSMYLCASSRWGGNQPQHFGDGTRLSIL.

CDR3 protein: CASSLYPIVRQNRMNTEAFF. The CDR3 coding sequence is TGTGCCAGCAGTTTATATCCCATCGTTAGACAGAACAGAATGAACACTGAAGCTTTCTTT. V gene TRBV27 combines with J gene TRBJ1-1; a possible D gene is TRBD1 (5 bases). The CDR3 has 20 amino acids. CDR1 and CDR2 from the germline V gene are MNHEY and SMNVEV (reference sequence). The V and J ends lost 1 base and 0 bases respectively, with 24 bases between them.

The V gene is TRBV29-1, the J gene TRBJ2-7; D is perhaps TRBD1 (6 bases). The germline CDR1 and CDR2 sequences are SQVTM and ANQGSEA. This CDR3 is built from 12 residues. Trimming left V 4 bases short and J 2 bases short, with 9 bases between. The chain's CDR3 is CSVAQGTYEQYF. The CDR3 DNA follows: TGCAGCGTTGCGCAGGGGACCTACGAGCAGTACTTC.

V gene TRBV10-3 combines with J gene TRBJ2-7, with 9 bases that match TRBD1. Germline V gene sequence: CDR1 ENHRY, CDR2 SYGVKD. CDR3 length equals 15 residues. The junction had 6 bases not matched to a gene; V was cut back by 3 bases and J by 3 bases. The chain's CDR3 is CAISESGTGYYEQYF. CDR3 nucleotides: TGTGCCATCAGTGAATCAGGGACAGGGTACTACGAGCAGTACTTC.

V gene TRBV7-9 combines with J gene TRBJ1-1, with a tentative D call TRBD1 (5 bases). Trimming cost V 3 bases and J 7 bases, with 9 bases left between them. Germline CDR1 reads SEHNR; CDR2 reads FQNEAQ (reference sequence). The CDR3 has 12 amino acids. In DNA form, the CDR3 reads TGTGCCAGCAGCTTCCAGGGAAGTGAAGCTTTCTTT. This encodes CASSFQGSEAFF.

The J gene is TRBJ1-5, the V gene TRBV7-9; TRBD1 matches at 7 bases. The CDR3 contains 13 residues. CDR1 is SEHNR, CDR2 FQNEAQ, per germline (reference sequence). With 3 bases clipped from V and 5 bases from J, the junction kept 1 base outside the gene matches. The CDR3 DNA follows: TGTGCCAGCAGCTTGCAGGGGGATCAGCCCCAGCATTTT. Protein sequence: CASSLQGDQPQHF. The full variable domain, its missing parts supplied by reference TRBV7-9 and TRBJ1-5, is DTGVSQNPRHKITKRGQNVTFRCDPISEHNRLYWYRQTLGQGPEFLTYFQNEAQLEKSRLLSDRFSAERPKGSFSTLEIQRTEQGDSAMYLCASSLQGDQPQHFGDGTRLSIL.

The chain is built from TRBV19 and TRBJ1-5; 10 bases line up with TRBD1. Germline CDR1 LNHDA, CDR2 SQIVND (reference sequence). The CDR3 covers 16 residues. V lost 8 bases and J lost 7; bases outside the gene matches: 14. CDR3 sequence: CASRLTGGTGEQPQHF. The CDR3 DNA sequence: TGTGCCAGTCGACTCACGGGGGGGACAGGGGAACAGCCCCAGCATTTT.

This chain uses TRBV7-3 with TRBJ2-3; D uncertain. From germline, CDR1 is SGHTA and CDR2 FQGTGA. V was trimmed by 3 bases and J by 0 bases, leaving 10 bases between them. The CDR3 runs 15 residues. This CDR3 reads CASSFSSTSTDTQYF. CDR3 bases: TGTGCCAGCAGCTTTAGTTCGACTAGCACAGATACGCAGTATTTT. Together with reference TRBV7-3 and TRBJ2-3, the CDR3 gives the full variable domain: GAGVSQTPSNKVTEKGKYVELRCDPISGHTALYWYRQSLGQGPEFLIYFQGTGAADDSGLPNDRFFAVRPEGSVSTLKIQRTERGDSAVYLCASSFSSTSTDTQYFGPGTRLTVL.

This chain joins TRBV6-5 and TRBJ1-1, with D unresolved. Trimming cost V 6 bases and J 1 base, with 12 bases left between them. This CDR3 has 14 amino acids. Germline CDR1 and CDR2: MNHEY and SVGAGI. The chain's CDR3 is CASSPRFRNTEAFF. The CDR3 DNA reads TGTGCCAGCAGCCCCCGCTTTAGGAACACTGAAGCTTTCTTT.

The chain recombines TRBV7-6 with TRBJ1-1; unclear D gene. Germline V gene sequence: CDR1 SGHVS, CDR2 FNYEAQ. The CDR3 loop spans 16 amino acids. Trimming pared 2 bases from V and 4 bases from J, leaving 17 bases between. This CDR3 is CASSLSGRPLITEAFF. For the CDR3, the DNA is TGTGCCAGCAGCTTATCGGGGAGGCCCCTGATCACTGAAGCTTTCTTT.

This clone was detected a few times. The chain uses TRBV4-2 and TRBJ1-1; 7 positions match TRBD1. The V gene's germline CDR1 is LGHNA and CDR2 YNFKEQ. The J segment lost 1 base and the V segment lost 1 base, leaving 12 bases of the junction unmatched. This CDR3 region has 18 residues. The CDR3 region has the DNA TGTGCCAGCAGCCAAGGACAGGGTGGAATGAGACGGAACACTGAAGCTTTCTTT. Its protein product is CASSQGQGGMRRNTEAFF.

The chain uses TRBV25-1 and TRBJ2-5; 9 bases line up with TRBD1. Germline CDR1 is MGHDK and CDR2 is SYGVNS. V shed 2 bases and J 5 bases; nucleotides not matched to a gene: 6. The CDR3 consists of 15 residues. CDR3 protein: CASSEKQGAGETQYF. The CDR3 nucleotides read TGTGCCAGCAGTGAAAAACAGGGGGCTGGTGAGACCCAGTACTTC.

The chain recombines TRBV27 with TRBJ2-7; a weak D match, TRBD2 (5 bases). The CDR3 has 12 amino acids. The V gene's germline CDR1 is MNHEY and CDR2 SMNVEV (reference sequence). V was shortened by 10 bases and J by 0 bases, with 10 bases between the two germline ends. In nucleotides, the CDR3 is TGTGCCACCATGGGGAGCTCCTACGAGCAGTACTTC. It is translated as CATMGSSYEQYF.

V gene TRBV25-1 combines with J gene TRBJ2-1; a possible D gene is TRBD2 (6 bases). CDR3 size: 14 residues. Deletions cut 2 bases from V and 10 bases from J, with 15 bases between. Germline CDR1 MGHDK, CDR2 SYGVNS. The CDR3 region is CASSETGGRTEQFF. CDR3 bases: TGTGCCAGCAGTGAAACCGGAGGGCGGACCGAGCAGTTCTTC.